Each of the 9 T cell receptor beta chains below was sequenced from the same sample in a study of cytomegalovirus exposure and HLA in healthy donors. It was with 60 Vbeta and 13 Jbeta primers that the PCR ran. Repertoires were generated with immunoSEQ multiplex PCR, while TCRdb's copy carries only in-frame clones and drops some. The table has fewer than 200,000 clones, more than 75% seen once. Sequencing used PBMCs. The receptors stem from a man younger than 35 in good health and CMV-seropositive.

J is TRBJ1-1 and V is TRBV29-1; D possibly corresponds to TRBD1 (5 bases). The V gene lost 3 bases and the J gene lost 1 base, with 12 bases spanning the gap. The germline V gene encodes CDR1 SQVTM and CDR2 ANQGSEA. This CDR3 comprises 14 residues. CDR3 in amino acids: CSVDVWGKNTEAFF. For the CDR3, the DNA is TGCAGCGTTGACGTTTGGGGCAAGAACACTGAAGCTTTCTTT.

Remarks on this clone: The identical CDR3 is also encoded by other nucleotide sequences in the sample. The chain uses TRBV18 and TRBJ1-2; D gene ambiguous. The V and J ends lost 2 bases and 3 bases respectively, with 7 bases between them. Germline V gives CDR1 KGHSH, CDR2 LQKENI. The CDR3 runs to 13 residues. In DNA, the CDR3 is TGTGCCAGCTCACCAGTCGGGGACTATGGCTACACCTTC. Its protein is CASSPVGDYGYTF.

The count of this clone is one. The rearrangement links TRBV18 to TRBJ1-5, with TRBD1 as a possible D gene (6 bases). With 2 bases removed from V and 5 bases from J, the gap between germline ends came to 22 bases. There are 18 residues in the CDR3. Per the germline V gene, CDR1 is KGHSH and CDR2 is LQKENI. CDR3 amino acids: CASSPAPVYRVGDQPQHF. CDR3 nucleotide sequence: TGTGCCAGCTCACCAGCGCCCGTGTACAGGGTGGGCGATCAGCCCCAGCATTTT.

The rearrangement links TRBV7-2 to TRBJ2-5, with D hard to call. Per germline, CDR1 SGHTA and CDR2 FQGNSA. V was clipped by 5 bases and J by 3 bases, with 13 bases between them. This CDR3 is built from 14 residues. The CDR3 DNA follows: TGTGCCAGCAGCCCTAACGCGTTTAAAGAGACCCAGTACTTC. This codes for CASSPNAFKETQYF.

The V call is TRBV19, the J call TRBJ1-1; no clear D. Trimming removed 7 bases from V and 0 bases from J, with 9 bases in between. In germline, CDR1 is LNHDA, CDR2 SQIVND (reference sequence). The CDR3 length is 13 residues. The chain's CDR3 is CASTIGVNTEAFF. CDR3 sequence (DNA): TGTGCCAGTACCATCGGGGTGAACACTGAAGCTTTCTTT.

The CDR3 is CASSLRGGDRDYYSNQPQHF. As DNA, the CDR3 is TGTGCCAGCAGTTTACGGGGCGGGGACAGGGACTATTATAGCAATCAGCCCCAGCATTTT. The rearrangement joins TRBV27 to TRBJ1-5; 9 positions match TRBD1. With 2 bases clipped from V and 0 bases from J, the junction kept 14 bases outside the gene matches. This CDR3 has 20 residues. From germline, CDR1 is MNHEY and CDR2 SMNVEV (reference sequence).

This chain joins TRBV6-1 and TRBJ1-2, with no clear D. CDR3 size: 15 residues. From germline, CDR1 is MNHNS and CDR2 SASEGT. Trimming took 2 bases from V and 8 from J, leaving 18 bases between them. CDR3 sequence (DNA): TGTGCCAGCAGTGAACGGGAGACACTCGGACGGGGCTACACCTTC. It yields the protein CASSERETLGRGYTF.

Remarks on this clone: Other DNA sequences within the sample encode an identical CDR3. V gene TRBV28 combines with J gene TRBJ2-2; D perhaps matches TRBD1 (5 bases). The CDR3 spans 14 residues. V lost 6 bases, J lost 5 bases, and 13 bases lay in between. CDR1 is MDHEN, CDR2 SYDVKM, per germline. DNA of the CDR3: TGTGCCAGCAGGCACCCAGGGCCGACCGGGGAGCTGTTTTTT. Its protein product is CASRHPGPTGELFF.

In its sample, this clone was seen once. This rearrangement joins TRBV27 to TRBJ2-5; 7 bases are shared with TRBD1. With 6 bases clipped from V and 0 bases from J, the junction kept 10 bases outside the gene matches. The CDR3 has 16 amino acids. CDR1 and CDR2 from the germline V gene are MNHEY and SMNVEV (reference sequence). As DNA, the CDR3 is TGTGCCAGCAGCCCAGGGGGTCCCTTGTACCAAGAGACCCAGTACTTC. It encodes CASSPGGPLYQETQYF.